One sample yielded the 8 T cell receptor beta chains listed below, sequenced in a study of regulatory T cells in long-lasting Graves disease. Building of the TCR beta libraries involved iRepertoire HTBI primers and Arm-PCR of CDR3 regions. MiXCR was run by TCRdb on the multiplex PCR reads, yielding one entry per CDR3 protein. The table includes approximately 400,000 distinct CDR3 sequences, roughly 12% detected once. Time point specified: newly diagnosed GD, antithyroid drugs for less than 3 months. PBMC-extracted RNA yielded the TCR library. The data were also submitted as part of a second study, on T cells in Graves' hyperthyroidism and ophthalmopathy.

Sequenced here: peripheral blood mononuclear cells (PBMCs), sampled at new diagnosis, from a patient treated with antithyroid drugs. The receptor source for this set is a woman aged 18-30 years with Graves disease.

J is TRBJ1-1 and V is TRBV4-1; perhaps TRBD1 as D (6 bases). Per the germline V gene, CDR1 is MGHRA and CDR2 is YSYEKL. The CDR3 totals 14 residues. Between the trimmed V and J ends, which lost 4 bases and 4 bases, there was a span of 13 bases. The CDR3 sequence is CASSLPGGGTEAFF. CDR3 DNA sequence: TGCGCCAGCAGCCTCCCCGGGGGCGGCACTGAAGCTTTCTTT.

This clonotype was found many times. V is TRBV25-1 and J is TRBJ2-7; D is perhaps TRBD2 (6 bases). V lost 4 bases and J 2 bases, leaving 12 bases between the germline ends. CDR3 length equals 14 residues. In germline, CDR1 is MGHDK, CDR2 SYGVNS. The CDR3 DNA reads TGTGCCAGCAGTGTTCGCGGGACCCCCTACGAGCAGTACTTC. It specifies CASSVRGTPYEQYF.

This clonotype was detected many times. The chain uses TRBV20-1 and TRBJ2-1; D gene unclear. CDR1 and CDR2 from the germline V gene are DFQATT and SNEGSKA (reference sequence). The V and J ends lost 3 bases and 6 bases respectively, with 21 bases between them. The CDR3 runs to 16 residues. Here the CDR3 reads CSASNPWAGFGNEQFF. The CDR3 region has the DNA TGCAGTGCTAGTAACCCGTGGGCTGGGTTCGGCAATGAGCAGTTCTTC.

This clonotype was seen just once. The V and J genes are TRBV4-1 and TRBJ2-3, with 7 bases matching TRBD2. Losses at the gene ends were 0 bases for V and 2 bases for J; bases not matched to a gene: 5. The germline V gene has CDR1 MGHRA and CDR2 YSYEKL. The CDR3 length is 16 residues. The CDR3 reads CASSQDWGDYTDTQYF. The CDR3 bases are TGCGCCAGCAGCCAAGATTGGGGGGACTACACAGATACGCAGTATTTT.

V is TRBV6-2 or TRBV6-3 and J is TRBJ1-5; D gene ambiguous. The CDR3 extends over 15 amino acids. The germline V and J ends were trimmed by 6 bases and 3 bases, with 15 bases remaining between them. Germline assignment: CDR1 MNHEY and CDR2 SVGEGT. The chain's CDR3 is CASRDSTGDNQPQHF. For the CDR3, the DNA is TGTGCCAGCAGAGACTCGACGGGAGACAATCAGCCCCAGCATTTT.

The chain combines TRBV29-1 with TRBJ1-3; D is ambiguous. Germline V gene lookup returns CDR1 SQVTM and CDR2 ANQGSEA. This CDR3 is built from 14 residues. With 4 bases removed from V and 0 bases from J, the gap between germline ends came to 10 bases. The CDR3 protein is CSVALRSSGNTIYF. CDR3 bases: TGCAGCGTTGCGCTCCGAAGCTCTGGAAACACCATATATTTT.

This clonotype was picked up many times. This chain uses TRBV6-2 or TRBV6-3 with TRBJ2-3; TRBD2 matches 11 bases. The V gene end was trimmed by 4 bases and the J gene end by 1 base; junction bases not matched to a gene: 7. The CDR3 contains 17 residues. Germline lookup yields CDR1 MNHEY and CDR2 SVGEGT. The CDR3 DNA reads TGTGCCAGCAGTTCGAATAGCGGGGGGGCTGGCACAGATACGCAGTATTTT. Translation gives CASSSNSGGAGTDTQYF.

The chain uses TRBV20-1 and TRBJ2-2, with 12 bases fitting TRBD2. The trim removed 6 bases at V and 2 bases at J, leaving 4 bases unmatched. The length of the CDR3 is 15 residues. Germline loops: CDR1 DFQATT, CDR2 SNEGSKA (reference sequence). DNA of the CDR3: TGCAGTGCCCACGGACTAGCGGGAAACACCGGGGAGCTGTTTTTT. This sequence encodes CSAHGLAGNTGELFF.